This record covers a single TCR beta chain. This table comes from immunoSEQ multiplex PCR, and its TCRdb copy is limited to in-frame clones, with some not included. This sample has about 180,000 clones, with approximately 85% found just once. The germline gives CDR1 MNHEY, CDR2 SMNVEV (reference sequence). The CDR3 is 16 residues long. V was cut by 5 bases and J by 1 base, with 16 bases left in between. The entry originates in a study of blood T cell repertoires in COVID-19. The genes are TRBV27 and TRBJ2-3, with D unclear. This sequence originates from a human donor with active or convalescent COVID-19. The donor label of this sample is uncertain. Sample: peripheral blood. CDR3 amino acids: CASSTRTTQGTDTQYF. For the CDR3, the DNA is TGTGCCAGCAGTACCCGAACAACCCAGGGCACAGATACGCAGTATTTT.